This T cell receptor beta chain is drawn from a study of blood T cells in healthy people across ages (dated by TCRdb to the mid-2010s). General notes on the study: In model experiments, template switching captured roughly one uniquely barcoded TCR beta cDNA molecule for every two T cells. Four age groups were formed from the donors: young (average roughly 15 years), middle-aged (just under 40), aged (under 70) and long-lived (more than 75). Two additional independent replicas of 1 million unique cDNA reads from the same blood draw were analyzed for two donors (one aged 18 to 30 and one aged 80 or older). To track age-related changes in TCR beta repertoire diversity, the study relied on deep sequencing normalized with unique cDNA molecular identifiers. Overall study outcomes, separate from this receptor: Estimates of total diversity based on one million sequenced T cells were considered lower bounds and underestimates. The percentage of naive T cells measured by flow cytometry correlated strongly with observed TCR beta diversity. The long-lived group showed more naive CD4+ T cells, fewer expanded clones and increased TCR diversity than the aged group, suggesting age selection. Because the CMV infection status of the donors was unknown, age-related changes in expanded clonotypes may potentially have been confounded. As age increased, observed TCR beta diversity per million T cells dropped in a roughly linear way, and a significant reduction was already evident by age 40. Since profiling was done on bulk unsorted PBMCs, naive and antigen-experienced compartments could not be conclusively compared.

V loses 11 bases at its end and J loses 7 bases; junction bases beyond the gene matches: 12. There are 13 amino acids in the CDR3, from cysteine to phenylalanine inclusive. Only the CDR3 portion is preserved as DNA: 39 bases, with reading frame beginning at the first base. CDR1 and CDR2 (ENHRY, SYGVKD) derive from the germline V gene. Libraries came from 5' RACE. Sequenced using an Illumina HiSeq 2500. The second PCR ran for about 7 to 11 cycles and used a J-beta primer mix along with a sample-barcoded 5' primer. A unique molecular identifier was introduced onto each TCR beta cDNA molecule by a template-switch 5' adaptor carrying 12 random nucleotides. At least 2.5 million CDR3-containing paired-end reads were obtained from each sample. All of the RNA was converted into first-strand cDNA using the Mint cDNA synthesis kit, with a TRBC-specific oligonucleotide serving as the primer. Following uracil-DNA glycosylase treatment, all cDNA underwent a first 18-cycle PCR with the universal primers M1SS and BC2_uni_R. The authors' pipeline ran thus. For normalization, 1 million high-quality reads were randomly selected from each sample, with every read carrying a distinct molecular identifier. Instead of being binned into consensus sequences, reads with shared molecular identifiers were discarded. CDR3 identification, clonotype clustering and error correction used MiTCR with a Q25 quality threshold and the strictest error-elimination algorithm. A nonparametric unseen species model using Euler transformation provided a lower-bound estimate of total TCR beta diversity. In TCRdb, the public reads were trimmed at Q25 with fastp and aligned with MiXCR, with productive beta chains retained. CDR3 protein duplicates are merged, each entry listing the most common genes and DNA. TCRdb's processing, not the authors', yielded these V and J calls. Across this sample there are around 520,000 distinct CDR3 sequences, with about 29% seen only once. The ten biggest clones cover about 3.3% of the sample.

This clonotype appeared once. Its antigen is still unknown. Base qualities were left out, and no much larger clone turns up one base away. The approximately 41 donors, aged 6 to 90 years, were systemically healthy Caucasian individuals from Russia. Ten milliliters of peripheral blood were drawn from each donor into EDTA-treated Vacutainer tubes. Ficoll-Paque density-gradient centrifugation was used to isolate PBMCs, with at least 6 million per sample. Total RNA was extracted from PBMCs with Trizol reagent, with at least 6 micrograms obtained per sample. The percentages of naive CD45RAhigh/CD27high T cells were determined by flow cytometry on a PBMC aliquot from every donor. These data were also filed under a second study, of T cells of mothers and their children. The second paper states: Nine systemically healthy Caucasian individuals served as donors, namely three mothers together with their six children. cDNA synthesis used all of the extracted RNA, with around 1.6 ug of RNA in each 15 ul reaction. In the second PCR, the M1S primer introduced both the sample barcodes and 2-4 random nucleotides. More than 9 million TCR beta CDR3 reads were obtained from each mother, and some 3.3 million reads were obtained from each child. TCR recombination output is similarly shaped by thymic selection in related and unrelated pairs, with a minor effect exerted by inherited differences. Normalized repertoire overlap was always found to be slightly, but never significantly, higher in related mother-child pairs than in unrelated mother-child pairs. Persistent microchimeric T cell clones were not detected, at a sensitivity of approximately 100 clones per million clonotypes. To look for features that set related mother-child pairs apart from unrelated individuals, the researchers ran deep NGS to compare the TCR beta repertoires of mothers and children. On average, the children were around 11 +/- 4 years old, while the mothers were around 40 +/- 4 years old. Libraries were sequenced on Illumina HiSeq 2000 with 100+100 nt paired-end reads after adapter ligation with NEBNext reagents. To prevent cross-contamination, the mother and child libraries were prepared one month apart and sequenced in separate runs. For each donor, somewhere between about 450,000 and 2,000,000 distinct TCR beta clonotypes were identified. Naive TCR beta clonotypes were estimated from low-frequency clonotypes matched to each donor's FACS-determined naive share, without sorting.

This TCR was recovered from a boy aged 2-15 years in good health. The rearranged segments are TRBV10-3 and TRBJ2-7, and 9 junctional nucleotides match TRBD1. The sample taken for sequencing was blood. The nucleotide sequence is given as TGTGCCGCATCCCGGGACAGGGCCTCGGAGCAGTACTTC. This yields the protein CAASRDRASEQYF.